These T cell receptor beta chains were read from a single sample in a study of identifying expanded T cells in peripheral blood. Using immunoSEQ multiplex PCR, the repertoire was profiled, and TCRdb retains in-frame clones only, with some absent. The table records about 90,000 clones, approximately 86% of them present only once. The sequencing input was blood. Every receptor here comes from a person aged 18 to 75 in good health. The conserved cysteine and the conserved F or W are not part of the CDR3 here. Fields, in order: J gene, V gene, CDR3 length, CDR3 protein.

TRBJ2-2,TRBV11-3,11,ASVSGPTGELF
TRBJ2-5,TRBV7-9,13,ASSLSDSLQETQY
TRBJ1-2,TRBV6-6,12,ASRAGEPPYGYT
TRBJ1-1,TRBV6-5,13,ASRTPGDAGTEAF
TRBJ1-4,TRBV12-5,12,ASGSGVWGEKLF
TRBJ1-1,TRBV10-2,11,ASLRGEGTEAF
TRBJ2-1,TRBV6-5,13,ASSYRRGGNNEQF
TRBJ1-3,TRBV7-9,11,ASSLAEGNTIY
TRBJ1-5,TRBV6-5,12,ASSGQGSNQPQH
TRBJ1-1,TRBV7-3,12,ASSPQGAHTEAF
TRBJ1-5,TRBV7-2,13,ASSLGRTYGQPQH
TRBJ1-3,TRBV11-2,13,ASSRSHVTGNTIY
TRBJ2-3,TRBV6-4,13,ASSESGGATDTQY
TRBJ1-5,TRBV7-8,12,ASSLESGVQPQH
TRBJ1-6,TRBV19,12,ASSIVSGSSPLH
TRBJ2-7,TRBV10-3,11,AISDPDGYEQY
TRBJ1-2,TRBV2,9,ATPTAYGYT
TRBJ1-1,TRBV30,11,AWSSAVLRGAF
TRBJ1-4,TRBV19,16,ASSIGRLHSTNNEKLF
TRBJ2-3,TRBV7-9,11,ASVPPSTDTQY
TRBJ1-1,TRBV4-3,15,ASSQEALRGPNTEAF
TRBJ1-1,TRBV5-1,15,ASSFRDNRGGDTEAF
TRBJ2-7,TRBV5-1,12,ASSLGRRGYEQY
TRBJ1-2,TRBV23-1,11,ASSRDRGNGYT